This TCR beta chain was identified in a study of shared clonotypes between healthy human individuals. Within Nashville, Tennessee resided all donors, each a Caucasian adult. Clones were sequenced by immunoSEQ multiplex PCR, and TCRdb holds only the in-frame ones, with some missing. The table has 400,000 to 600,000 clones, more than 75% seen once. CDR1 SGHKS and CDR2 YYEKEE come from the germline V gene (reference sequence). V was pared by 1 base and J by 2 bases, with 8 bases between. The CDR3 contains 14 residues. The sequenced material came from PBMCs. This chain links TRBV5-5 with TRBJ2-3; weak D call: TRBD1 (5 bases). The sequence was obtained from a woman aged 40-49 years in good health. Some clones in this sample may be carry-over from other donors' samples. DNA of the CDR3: TGTGCCAGCAGCTTGACAGGAGACACAGATACGCAGTATTTT. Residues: CASSLTGDTDTQYF.